These T cell receptor beta chains were read from a single sample in a study of metastatic and nonmetastatic thyroid tumors. Using MiXCR, TCRdb re-called clones from the PCR reads. There are about 20,000 clones in the sample; roughly 18% occur only once, and approximately 2.9% lies in the top ten. The sequenced sample was adjacent normal tissue. These receptors all come from a male donor with papillary thyroid cancer or a benign thyroid nodule (not recorded which). Some clones in this sample may be carry-over from other donors' samples. Each CDR3 is given with its conserved first and last residue. A D gene is named only where the DNA matches it firmly. Clone size, where shown, is once, few, many, or a class for clones that have expanded.

d_call: TRBD1
j_call: TRBJ2-4
cdr3_length: 20
clone_size: -
v_call: TRBV2
cdr3_nt: TGTGCCAGCAGTGAGCAGGGGACAGGGCGACCCGTTTCGGCCAAAAAGATTCAGTACTTC
cdr3_aa: CASSEQGTGRPVSAKKIQYF

d_call: TRBD2
j_call: TRBJ2-3
cdr3_length: 18
clone_size: many
v_call: TRBV19
cdr3_nt: TGTGCCAGTAGTCCCGGACTAGCGGGGGGGTATATAACAGATACGCAGTATTTT
cdr3_aa: CASSPGLAGGYITDTQYF

d_call: -
j_call: TRBJ2-7
cdr3_length: 16
clone_size: many
v_call: TRBV7-6
cdr3_nt: TGTGCCAGCAGCCACTCCGGGGAACTTAGCCCCTACGAGCAGTACTTC
cdr3_aa: CASSHSGELSPYEQYF

d_call: -
j_call: TRBJ2-7
cdr3_length: 12
clone_size: few
v_call: TRBV2
cdr3_nt: TGTGCCAGCAGCTACGGCTCCTACGAGCAGTACTTC
cdr3_aa: CASSYGSYEQYF

d_call: -
j_call: TRBJ2-5
cdr3_length: 17
clone_size: -
v_call: TRBV6-6
cdr3_nt: TGTGCCAGCAGTTATATACCTCGTTTTGACAGGAAAGAGACCCAGTACTTC
cdr3_aa: CASSYIPRFDRKETQYF

d_call: TRBD1
j_call: TRBJ2-1
cdr3_length: 18
clone_size: -
v_call: TRBV3-1
cdr3_nt: TGTGCCAGCAGCCAAAGCGGAACCGGGACAGGGGACTACAATGAGCAGTTCTTC
cdr3_aa: CASSQSGTGTGDYNEQFF

d_call: -
j_call: TRBJ2-5
cdr3_length: 12
clone_size: few
v_call: TRBV6-1
cdr3_nt: TGTGCCAGCAGCCCCGTGTGGGAGACCCAGTACTTC
cdr3_aa: CASSPVWETQYF

d_call: -
j_call: TRBJ2-5
cdr3_length: 15
clone_size: -
v_call: TRBV20-1
cdr3_nt: TGCAGTGCTATCGACGGCAGGGTGTACCAAGAGACCCAGTACTTC
cdr3_aa: CSAIDGRVYQETQYF

d_call: -
j_call: TRBJ1-4
cdr3_length: 15
clone_size: -
v_call: TRBV7-2
cdr3_nt: TGTGCCAGCAGCCCCCTCGGTCCTCCCTCTGAAAAACTGTTTTTT
cdr3_aa: CASSPLGPPSEKLFF

d_call: -
j_call: TRBJ1-2
cdr3_length: 12
clone_size: medium-sized
v_call: TRBV12-3/TRBV12-4
cdr3_nt: TGTGCCAGCAGGGAACAGGCTCGGGGCTACACCTTC
cdr3_aa: CASREQARGYTF

d_call: TRBD1
j_call: TRBJ2-7
cdr3_length: 14
clone_size: many
v_call: TRBV20-1
cdr3_nt: TGCAGTGCTCAGATAAGAGACAGGGTGGACGAGCAGTACTTC
cdr3_aa: CSAQIRDRVDEQYF